This passage covers 2 T cell receptor beta chains from one sample sequenced in a study of control samples from healthy donors and cancer patients. Clones were sequenced by immunoSEQ multiplex PCR, and TCRdb holds only the in-frame ones, with some missing. Counted here are around 170,000 clones, 85% to 95% occurring once; the ten biggest clones make up approximately 1.4%. Sequencing used blood. These receptors were taken from a man between 25 and 39 years old in good health.

The chain links TRBV4-3 to TRBJ1-1, with unresolved D. CDR3 length: 13 amino acids. The V end lost 3 bases, the J end lost 1 base, and 6 bases lay between the germline ends. CDR1 and CDR2 (germline): LGHNA, YSLEER. As DNA, the CDR3 is TGCGCCAGCAGCCAGGGGAGGAACACTGAAGCTTTCTTT. Its translation is CASSQGRNTEAFF.

The gene calls are TRBV21-1 and TRBJ2-4; TRBD1, the D gene given by the table, was not confirmed from the DNA. TRBV21-1 is labeled a pseudogene. This CDR3 comprises 16 residues. CDR3 bases: TGTGCCAGCAGCAAAGGGAGGGGGCAAACCAAAAACATTCAGTACTTC. Its protein is CASSKGRGQTKNIQYF.